This T cell receptor (beta chain) was identified during a study of blood T cells in healthy people across ages. The germline V gene encodes CDR1 MRHNA and CDR2 SNTAGT. The CDR3 totals 15 residues. V lost 4 bases, J lost 5 bases, and 15 bases lay in between. Alongside a J-beta primer mix, a sample-barcoded 5' primer served in a second PCR lasting about 6 to 11 cycles. TCRdb used MiXCR to reprocess the 5' RACE reads, holding one entry per CDR3 protein. This table holds hundreds of thousands of distinct CDR3 sequences, approximately 60% found once. V usage is TRBV6-4 and J usage is TRBJ1-5; D unresolved. This receptor was identified in a man in his forties in good health. Material: blood. The CDR3 here is CASSGPRAAHQPQHF. In DNA, the CDR3 is TGTGCCAGCAGTGGTCCGCGTGCGGCACATCAGCCCCAGCATTTT.